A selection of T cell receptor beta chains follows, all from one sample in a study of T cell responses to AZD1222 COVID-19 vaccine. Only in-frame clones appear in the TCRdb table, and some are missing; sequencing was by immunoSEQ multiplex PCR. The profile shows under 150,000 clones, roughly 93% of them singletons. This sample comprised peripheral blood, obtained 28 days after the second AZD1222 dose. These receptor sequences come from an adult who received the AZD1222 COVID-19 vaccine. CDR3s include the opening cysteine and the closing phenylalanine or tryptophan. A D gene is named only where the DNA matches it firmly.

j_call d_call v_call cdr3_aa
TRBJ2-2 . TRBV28 CASSWGGPGELFF
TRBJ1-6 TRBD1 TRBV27 CASSLSVRGVNSPLHF
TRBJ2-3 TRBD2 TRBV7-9 CASSLGASGGSDTQYF
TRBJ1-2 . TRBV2 CAGLARANYGYTF
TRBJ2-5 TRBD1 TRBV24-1 CATSSWDSGQETQYF
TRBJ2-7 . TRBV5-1 CASSDDRRNEQYF
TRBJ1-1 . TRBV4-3 CASSQGLQMNTEAFF
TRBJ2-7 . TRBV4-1 CASSHDSSYEQYF
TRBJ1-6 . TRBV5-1 CASSSIEGRGSPLHF
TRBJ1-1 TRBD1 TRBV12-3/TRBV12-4 CASRAGTGGVTFF
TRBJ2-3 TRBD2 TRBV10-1 CASSPSGTDTQYF
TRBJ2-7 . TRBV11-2 CASSLGGKSYEQYF
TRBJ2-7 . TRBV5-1 CASRGRGEQYF
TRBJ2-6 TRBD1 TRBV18 CASSPRQGTLEANVLTF
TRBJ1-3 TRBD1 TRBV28 CASSPPLDRGNTIYF
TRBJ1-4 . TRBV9 CASSVSGATNEKLFF
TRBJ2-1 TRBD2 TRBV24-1 CATSDEAGGWNEQFF
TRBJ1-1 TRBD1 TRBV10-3 CAISRAGGMNTEAFF
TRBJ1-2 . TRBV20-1 CSASGGGYTF
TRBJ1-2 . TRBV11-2 CASSFAGWDYGYTF
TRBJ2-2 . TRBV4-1 CASSQESYAGELFF
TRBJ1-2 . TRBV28 CASTEGGRNYGYTF
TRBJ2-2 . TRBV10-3 CAISESGDLNTGELFF
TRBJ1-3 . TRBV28 CASSLFWGANAGNTIYF
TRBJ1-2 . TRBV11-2 CASSLESPGQMNYGYTF
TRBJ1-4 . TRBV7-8 CASSLADEKLFF
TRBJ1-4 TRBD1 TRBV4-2 CASSQGGQGAEKLFF
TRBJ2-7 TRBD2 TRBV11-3 CASSSGLAGPGYEQYF
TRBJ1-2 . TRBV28 CASSPPANYGYTF
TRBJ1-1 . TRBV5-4 CASSKGERSTEAFF
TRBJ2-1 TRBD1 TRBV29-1 CSVDTTGGYNEQFF
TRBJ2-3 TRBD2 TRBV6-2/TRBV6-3 CASSYSGGGADTQYF
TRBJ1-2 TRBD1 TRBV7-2 CASSQGRGQYGYTF
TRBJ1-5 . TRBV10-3 CAISSRGSDQPQHF
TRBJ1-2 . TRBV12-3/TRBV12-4 CASSLAGAYGYTF
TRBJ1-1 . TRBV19 CASMSQGSRDTEAFF
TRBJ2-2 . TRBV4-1 CASSQRARTNTGELFF
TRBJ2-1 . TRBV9 CASSVTGSSYNEQFF